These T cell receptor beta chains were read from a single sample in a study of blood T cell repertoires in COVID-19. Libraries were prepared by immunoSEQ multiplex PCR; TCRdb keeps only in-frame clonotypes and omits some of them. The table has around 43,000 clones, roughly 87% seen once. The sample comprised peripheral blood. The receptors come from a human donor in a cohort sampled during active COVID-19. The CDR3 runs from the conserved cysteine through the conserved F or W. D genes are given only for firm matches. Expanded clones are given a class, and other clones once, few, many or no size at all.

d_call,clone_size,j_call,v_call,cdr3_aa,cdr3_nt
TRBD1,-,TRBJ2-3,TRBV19,CASSSSGTGSTDTQYF,TGTGCCAGTAGTTCGTCCGGGACAGGGAGCACAGATACGCAGTATTTT
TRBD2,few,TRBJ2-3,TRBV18,CASSPRPPGLTSDTQYF,TGTGCCAGCTCACCAAGGCCTCCGGGACTAACATCCGATACGCAGTATTTT
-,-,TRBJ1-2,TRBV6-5,CASKGVYGYTF,TGTGCCAGCAAGGGGGTCTATGGCTACACCTTC
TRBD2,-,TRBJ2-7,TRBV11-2,CASSVHTPGLSIPYEQYF,TGTGCCAGCAGCGTACACACACCGGGACTATCGATCCCCTACGAGCAGTACTTC
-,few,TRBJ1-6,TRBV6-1,CASSEIGAGNNSPLHF,TGTGCCAGCAGTGAAATCGGAGCAGGGAATAATTCACCCCTCCACTTT
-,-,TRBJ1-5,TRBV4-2,CASSQSFGSNQPQHF,TGTGCCAGCAGCCAATCTTTCGGGAGCAATCAGCCCCAGCATTTT
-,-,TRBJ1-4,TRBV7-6,CASSLLPRGTNEKLFF,TGTGCCAGCAGCTTACTCCCCAGGGGAACTAATGAAAAACTGTTTTTT
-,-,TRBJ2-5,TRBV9,CASSVEYRVETQYF,TGTGCCAGCAGCGTAGAATACAGGGTAGAGACCCAGTACTTC
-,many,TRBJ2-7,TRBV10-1,CASSASTYEQYF,TGCGCCAGCAGTGCCAGTACCTACGAGCAGTACTTC
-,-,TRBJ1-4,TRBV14,CASSSLTGFNEKLFF,TGTGCCAGCAGCTCCCTGACAGGCTTTAATGAAAAACTGTTTTTT
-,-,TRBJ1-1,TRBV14,CASSQNRGTEAFF,TGTGCCAGCAGCCAAAATCGGGGCACTGAAGCTTTCTTT
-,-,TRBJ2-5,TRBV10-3,CAISGAGTETQYF,TGTGCCATCAGTGGCGCAGGGACTGAGACCCAGTACTTC
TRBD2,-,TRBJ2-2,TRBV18,CASSPISAGAGTGELFF,TGTGCCAGCTCACCAATATCGGCGGGAGCAGGGACCGGGGAGCTGTTTTTT
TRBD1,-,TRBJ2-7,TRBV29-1,CSVRTGGIYEQYF,TGCAGCGTGAGGACAGGGGGTATCTACGAGCAGTACTTC
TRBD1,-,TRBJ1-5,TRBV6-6,CASSTTGGGQPQHF,TGTGCCAGCAGTACTACAGGGGGCGGTCAGCCCCAGCATTTT
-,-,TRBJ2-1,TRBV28,CASSSQQDGYNEQFF,TGTGCCAGCAGTTCACAACAGGACGGGTACAATGAGCAGTTCTTC
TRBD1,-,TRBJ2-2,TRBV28,CASSRLPGGGGAGELFF,TGTGCCAGCAGCCGGTTGCCAGGGGGCGGTGGCGCCGGGGAGCTGTTTTTT
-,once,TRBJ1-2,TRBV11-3,CASSSGNYGYTF,TGTGCCAGCAGCTCGGGGAACTATGGCTACACCTTC
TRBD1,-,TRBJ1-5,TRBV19,CASNPGQGYSNQPQHF,TGTGCCAGTAATCCGGGACAGGGATATAGCAATCAGCCCCAGCATTTT
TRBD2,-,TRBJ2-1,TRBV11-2,CASSSRPGTSGAHNEQFF,TGTGCCAGCAGCTCCCGACCCGGGACTAGCGGGGCCCACAATGAGCAGTTCTTC
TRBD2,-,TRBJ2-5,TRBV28,CASQTLSGRAGETQYF,TGTGCCAGTCAAACCCTTAGCGGGAGGGCCGGGGAGACCCAGTACTTC
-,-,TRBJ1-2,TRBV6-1,CASSEQSQSLYGYTF,TGTGCCAGCAGTGAACAGTCACAGTCCCTCTATGGCTACACCTTC
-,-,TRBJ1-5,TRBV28,CASTSGNQPQHF,TGTGCCAGCACCTCAGGGAATCAGCCCCAGCATTTT
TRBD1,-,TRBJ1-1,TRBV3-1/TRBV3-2,CASSHSAGGDTEAFF,TGTGCCAGCAGCCATTCTGCAGGGGGAGACACTGAAGCTTTCTTT
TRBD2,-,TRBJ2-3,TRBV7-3,CASGTSYTDTQYF,TGTGCCAGCGGGACTAGCTACACAGATACGCAGTATTTT
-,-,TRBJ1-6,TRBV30,CAWSRTENSPLHF,TGTGCCTGGAGCCGGACAGAGAATTCACCCCTCCACTTT
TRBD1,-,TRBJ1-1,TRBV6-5,CASSYWGQGDTEAFF,TGTGCCAGCAGTTACTGGGGCCAGGGGGACACTGAAGCTTTCTTT
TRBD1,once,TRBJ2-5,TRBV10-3,CATLRDRGQQETQYF,TGTGCCACCCTCCGGGACAGGGGGCAACAAGAGACCCAGTACTTC
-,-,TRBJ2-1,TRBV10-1,CASSGGLGNEQFF,TGCGCCAGCAGTGGGGGACTTGGGAATGAGCAGTTCTTC
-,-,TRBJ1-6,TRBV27,CASSAKGRRGDNSPLHF,TGTGCCAGCAGTGCAAAGGGGCGGCGCGGGGATAATTCACCCCTCCACTTT
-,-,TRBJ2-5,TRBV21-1,CASSIPSGRRETQYF,TGTGCCAGCAGCATACCTAGCGGGAGACGAGAGACCCAGTACTTC
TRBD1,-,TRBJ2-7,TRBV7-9,CASSLGRGRWEQYF,TGTGCCAGCAGCTTAGGTAGGGGGCGATGGGAGCAGTACTTC
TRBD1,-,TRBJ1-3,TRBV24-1,CATQGAAGNTIYF,TGTGCCACCCAGGGGGCCGCTGGAAACACCATATATTTT
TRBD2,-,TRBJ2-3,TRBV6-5,CASRGLAGVTQYF,TGTGCCAGCAGAGGACTAGCGGGAGTTACGCAGTATTTT
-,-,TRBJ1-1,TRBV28,CASSLGDRGEGTEAFF,TGTGCCAGCAGTTTAGGGGACCGGGGGGAGGGCACTGAAGCTTTCTTT
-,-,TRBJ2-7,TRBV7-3,CAGGSPYEQYF,TGTGCAGGGGGATCCCCCTACGAGCAGTACTTC
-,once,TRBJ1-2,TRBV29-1,CSGMTGDGYTF,TGCAGCGGTATGACAGGCGATGGCTACACCTTC
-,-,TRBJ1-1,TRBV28,CASSLGGGGVAFF,TGTGCCAGCAGTTTGGGTGGGGGGGGCGTAGCTTTCTTT
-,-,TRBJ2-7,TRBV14,CASSPSGTLLYKQYF,TGTGCCAGCAGCCCCTCCGGGACTCTCCTTTACAAGCAGTACTTC
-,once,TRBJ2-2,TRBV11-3,CASSLEDRTGELFF,TGTGCCAGCAGCTTAGAAGACAGAACCGGGGAGCTGTTTTTT
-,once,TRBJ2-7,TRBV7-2,CASSLDRAYEQYF,TGTGCCAGCAGTTTGGACAGAGCCTACGAGCAGTACTTC
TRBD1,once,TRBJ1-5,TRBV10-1,CASSADRGYQPQHF,TGCGCCAGCAGTGCGGACAGGGGCTATCAGCCCCAGCATTTT
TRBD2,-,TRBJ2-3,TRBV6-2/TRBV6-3,CASSLSGPGDTQYF,TGTGCCAGCAGCCTTAGCGGGCCGGGAGATACGCAGTATTTT
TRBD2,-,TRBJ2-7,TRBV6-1,CASSEGLAGPYEQYF,TGTGCCAGCAGTGAAGGACTAGCGGGACCCTACGAGCAGTACTTC
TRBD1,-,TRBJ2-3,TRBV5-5,CASIRTGGTSDTQYF,TGTGCCAGCATTAGGACAGGGGGCACGTCAGATACGCAGTATTTT
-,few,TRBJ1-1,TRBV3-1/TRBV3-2,CASSPPKWGPNTEAFF,TGTGCCAGCAGCCCACCCAAATGGGGGCCGAACACTGAAGCTTTCTTT
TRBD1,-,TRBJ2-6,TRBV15,CATSRDRGSGANVLTF,TGTGCCACCAGCAGGGACAGGGGATCCGGGGCCAACGTCCTGACTTTC
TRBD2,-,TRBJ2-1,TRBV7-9,CASSPRLAEGWNEQFF,TGTGCCAGCAGCCCCAGACTAGCGGAGGGGTGGAATGAGCAGTTCTTC
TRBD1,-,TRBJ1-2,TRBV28,CASRGQVVYGYTF,TGTGCCAGCAGAGGACAGGTTGTCTATGGCTACACCTTC
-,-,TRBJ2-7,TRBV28,CASNGATSAYF,TGTGCCAGCAATGGGGCTACGAGCGCCTACTTC